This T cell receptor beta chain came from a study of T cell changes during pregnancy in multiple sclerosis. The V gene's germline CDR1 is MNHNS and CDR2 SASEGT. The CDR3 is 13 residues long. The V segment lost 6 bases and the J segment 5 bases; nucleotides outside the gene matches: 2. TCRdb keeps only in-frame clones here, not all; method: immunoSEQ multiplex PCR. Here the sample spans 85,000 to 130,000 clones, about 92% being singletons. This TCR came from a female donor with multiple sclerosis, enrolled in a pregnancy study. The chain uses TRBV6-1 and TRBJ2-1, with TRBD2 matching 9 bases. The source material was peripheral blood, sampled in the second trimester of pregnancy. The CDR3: CASRIAGDNEQFF. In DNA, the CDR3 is TGTGCCAGCAGAATAGCGGGAGACAATGAGCAGTTCTTC.